Shown below are 28 T cell receptor beta chains from a single sample sequenced in a study of blood T cell repertoires in COVID-19. Profiled with immunoSEQ multiplex PCR; TCRdb holds only in-frame clones, not every one. The table shows more than 250,000 clones, with 85% to 90% occurring only once. The material sequenced was PBMCs or T cells enriched from blood (not recorded which). Receptor source: a woman aged 18-29 years who had recovered from COVID-19.

This clone showed up just a few times. This chain joins TRBV19 and TRBJ2-7, with 8 bases fitting TRBD1. CDR1 and CDR2 (germline): LNHDA, SQIVND (reference sequence). This CDR3 comprises 13 residues. Trimming at V came to 4 bases and at J to 2 bases, leaving 1 base not matched to a gene. The CDR3 region is CASSRQGPYEQYF. The CDR3 nucleotides are TGTGCCAGTAGTAGACAGGGGCCCTACGAGCAGTACTTC.

J is TRBJ2-2 and V is TRBV6-1, with a tentative D call TRBD1 (5 bases). This CDR3 comprises 17 residues. Germline V gene sequence: CDR1 MNHNS, CDR2 SASEGT. V was clipped by 2 bases and J by 0 bases, with 13 bases between them. Here the CDR3 DNA reads TGTGCCAGCAGTGAACTTGGGGCGGTCGCGAACACCGGGGAGCTGTTTTTT. This encodes CASSELGAVANTGELFF.

This clone was seen only a few times. The V and J genes are TRBV28 and TRBJ1-1; TRBD1 agrees at 8 bases. Germline CDR1 and CDR2: MDHEN and SYDVKM. The CDR3 is 17 amino acids. After removal of 4 bases from V and 4 bases from J, the junction contained 14 bases not matched to a gene. This CDR3 reads CASSSIHGQGRGTEAFF. For the CDR3, the DNA is TGTGCCAGCAGTTCTATACACGGACAGGGTAGGGGCACTGAAGCTTTCTTT. Full variable domain (missing parts from reference TRBV28 and TRBJ1-1): DVKVTQSSRYLVKRTGEKVFLECVQDMDHENMFWYRQDPGLGLRLIYFSYDVKMKEKGDIPEGYSVSREKKERFSLILESASTNQTSMYLCASSSIHGQGRGTEAFFGQGTRLTVV.

The J gene is TRBJ1-1, the V gene TRBV18; TRBD1 might be the D (6 bases). The CDR3 runs to 13 residues. Germline loops: CDR1 KGHSH, CDR2 LQKENI. Between the trimmed V and J ends, which lost 4 bases and 1 base, there was a span of 7 bases. CDR3 loop: CASSQGQNTEAFF. DNA of the CDR3: TGTGCCAGCTCACAGGGACAGAACACTGAAGCTTTCTTT.

J is TRBJ2-1 and V is TRBV19, with D perhaps matching TRBD2 (6 bases). The CDR3 has 15 residues. Germline V gene data show CDR1 as LNHDA and CDR2 as SQIVND (reference sequence). V lost 3 bases and J 7 bases, leaving 16 bases between the germline ends. CDR3 residues: CASSIGGVPLNEQFF. The CDR3 DNA is TGTGCCAGTAGTATCGGCGGGGTTCCGTTGAATGAGCAGTTCTTC.

This chain joins TRBV29-1 and TRBJ1-1; 7 bases align to TRBD1. J gave up 5 bases and V 3 bases, and 3 bases lay outside the gene matches. The CDR3 runs to 12 residues. Germline CDR1 is SQVTM and CDR2 is ANQGSEA. The CDR3 DNA reads TGCAGCGTTGAGAGGGGGCCGACTGAAGCTTTCTTT. Translated, it gives CSVERGPTEAFF.

The genes are TRBV13 and TRBJ1-1; perhaps TRBD1 as D (6 bases). CDR1 is PRHDT, CDR2 FYEKMQ, per germline (reference sequence). V gave up 1 base and J gave up 4 bases, with 7 bases separating them. The CDR3 loop spans 13 amino acids. The CDR3 region is CASSLVTGTEAFF. For the CDR3, the DNA is TGTGCCAGCAGCTTAGTGACAGGCACTGAAGCTTTCTTT.

This chain links TRBV27 with TRBJ2-1; 8 nucleotides line up with TRBD1. Germline CDR1 is MNHEY and CDR2 is SMNVEV (reference sequence). The CDR3 consists of 16 residues. The trim removed 2 bases at V and 7 bases at J, leaving 10 bases unmatched. This CDR3 reads CASSLRVQGAGNEQFF. DNA for the CDR3: TGTGCCAGCAGTTTAAGAGTCCAGGGGGCAGGTAATGAGCAGTTCTTC.

The rearrangement links TRBV18 to TRBJ2-1; D might be TRBD1 (5 bases). Germline loops: CDR1 KGHSH, CDR2 LQKENI. The CDR3 is 14 amino acids. V was clipped by 5 bases and J by 6 bases, with 14 bases between them. CDR3 DNA: TGTGCCAGCTCATCCCAGGGTCCCCTCAATGAGCAGTTCTTC. Protein product: CASSSQGPLNEQFF.

The J gene is TRBJ2-3, the V gene TRBV2; the match to TRBD2 covers 10 bases. The CDR3 extends over 17 amino acids. Trimming removed 1 base from V and 3 bases from J; junction bases left unmatched: 7. The germline CDR1 and CDR2 sequences are SNHLY and FYNNEI. The CDR3 reads CASSEGASGRVTDTQYF. CDR3 sequence (DNA): TGTGCCAGCAGTGAAGGGGCTAGCGGGAGAGTAACAGATACGCAGTATTTT.

J is TRBJ2-7 and V is TRBV6-5, with a possible D match to TRBD1 (6 bases). CDR1 MNHEY and CDR2 SVGAGI come from the germline V gene. The V gene lost 7 bases and the J gene lost 3 bases, with 13 bases spanning the gap. The CDR3 sequence is 13 residues long. The CDR3 region is CASTIQGGYEQYF. The CDR3 nucleotides are TGTGCCAGCACCATACAGGGTGGCTACGAGCAGTACTTC.

The DNA for the CDR3 is TGCGCCAGCGGGCCTGCGGGAGGCTCCTACAATGAGCAGTTCTTC. Translating it yields CASGPAGGSYNEQFF. This chain links TRBV5-1 with TRBJ2-1; 8 nucleotides line up with TRBD2. CDR3 size: 15 residues. With V trimmed by 7 bases and J by 0 bases, 6 bases remained unmatched. Germline V CDR1 and CDR2: SGHRS, YFSETQ.

In its sample, this clone was seen a few times. Additional DNA sequences in this sample encode the identical CDR3. The J gene is TRBJ2-1, the V gene TRBV19; tentative D call: TRBD2 (5 bases). V was clipped by 4 bases and J by 0 bases, with 7 bases between them. The CDR3 runs to 14 residues. Germline values: CDR1 LNHDA, CDR2 SQIVND (reference sequence). The CDR3 loop is CASSTGSSYNEQFF. For the CDR3, the DNA is TGTGCCAGTAGTACGGGAAGCTCCTACAATGAGCAGTTCTTC. Full variable domain (outside the CDR3, taken from reference TRBV19 and TRBJ2-1): DGGITQSPKYLFRKEGQNVTLSCEQNLNHDAMYWYRQDPGQGLRLIYYSQIVNDFQKGDIAEGYSVSREKKESFPLTVTSAQKNPTAFYLCASSTGSSYNEQFFGPGTRLTVL.

The rearrangement joins TRBV27 to TRBJ2-6, with TRBD1 matching 8 bases. There are 19 residues in the CDR3. The germline V gene encodes CDR1 MNHEY and CDR2 SMNVEV (reference sequence). V lost 2 bases, J lost 3 bases, and 12 bases stayed unmatched. The CDR3 is CASSLRARQGAFGANVLTF. The CDR3 nucleotides read TGTGCCAGCAGTTTAAGGGCGAGGCAGGGGGCGTTTGGGGCCAACGTCCTGACTTTC.

This clone has just one count. The J gene is TRBJ1-1, the V gene TRBV19; D perhaps matches TRBD1 (5 bases). V lost 5 bases to trimming and J lost 3 bases, with 13 bases between them. Germline V gene lookup returns CDR1 LNHDA and CDR2 SQIVND (reference sequence). The CDR3 spans 14 residues. As DNA, the CDR3 is TGTGCCAGTAGTCCCCGGGGGATATACACTGAAGCTTTCTTT. It yields the protein CASSPRGIYTEAFF.

The chain recombines TRBV6-5 with TRBJ2-7, with TRBD2 as a possible D gene (6 bases). Germline V gives CDR1 MNHEY, CDR2 SVGAGI. Trimming pared 2 bases from V and 7 bases from J, leaving 15 bases between. The CDR3 has 14 residues. For the CDR3, the DNA is TGTGCCAGCAGTTACGGCCAGCTTGGGAGGGAGCAGTACTTC. This translates into CASSYGQLGREQYF.

This rearrangement joins TRBV9 to TRBJ2-3; D is perhaps TRBD2 (5 bases). The CDR3 covers 16 residues. The germline V gene has CDR1 SGDLS and CDR2 YYNGEE. Trimming pared 0 bases from V and 0 bases from J, leaving 11 bases between. The chain's CDR3 is CASSVVALDSTDTQYF. CDR3 bases: TGTGCCAGCAGCGTAGTAGCGCTAGACAGCACAGATACGCAGTATTTT. Looking up the rest from reference TRBV9 and TRBJ2-3 gives the full variable domain: DSGVTQTPKHLITATGQRVTLRCSPRSGDLSVYWYQQSLDQGLQFLIQYYNGEERAKGNILERFSAQQFPDLHSELNLSSLELGDSALYFCASSVVALDSTDTQYFGPGTRLTVL.

The CDR3 sequence is CASSYTSGRASPLHF. DNA for the CDR3: TGTGCCAGCAGTTACACGTCAGGGAGGGCTTCACCCCTCCACTTT. The V and J genes are TRBV6-5 and TRBJ1-6; weak D call: TRBD1 (5 bases). The CDR3 spans 15 residues. The V end was cut by 2 bases, the J end by 9 bases, with 14 bases between. CDR1 is MNHEY and CDR2 is SVGAGI in the germline V gene.

The genes are TRBV30 and TRBJ1-2; unclear D gene. The V gene lost 2 bases and the J gene lost 2 bases, with 12 bases spanning the gap. Germline CDR1 GTSNPN, CDR2 SVGIG (reference sequence). This CDR3 is 14 amino acids long. The CDR3 loop reads CAWSPRTGNYGYTF. The CDR3 DNA follows: TGTGCCTGGAGTCCTAGGACGGGAAACTATGGCTACACCTTC.

The gene calls are TRBV5-4 and TRBJ2-7, with D hard to call. Germline CDR1 is SGHNT and CDR2 is YYREEE (reference sequence). Trimming stripped 2 bases from V and 6 bases from J, with 9 bases between. The CDR3 has 12 residues. The CDR3, as DNA: TGTGCCAGCAGCTTAGATAGAGGCGAGCAGTACTTC. This translates into CASSLDRGEQYF.

The chain links TRBV12-3 or TRBV12-4 to TRBJ2-7, with D perhaps matching TRBD1 (6 bases). The ends were cut back, 6 bases at V and 4 bases at J, with 10 bases in the middle. CDR3 size: 12 residues. In nucleotides, the CDR3 is TGTGCCAGCAGCCTGGACAGTTACGAGCAGTACTTC. Its translation is CASSLDSYEQYF.

Concerning this clone: Other DNA sequences from this sample encode an identical CDR3 as well. The V call is TRBV12-3 or TRBV12-4, the J call TRBJ2-5; no definite D call. The CDR3 length is 11 residues. Trimming took 3 bases from V and 5 from J, leaving 4 bases between them. CDR3 DNA: TGTGCCAGCAGTTTCGGTGAGACCCAGTACTTC. It codes for CASSFGETQYF.

The chain has TRBV3-1 (or the pseudogene TRBV3-2) and TRBJ1-2; D unresolved. The CDR3 extends over 12 amino acids. V was trimmed by 0 bases and J by 5 bases, leaving 4 bases between them. Germline V gives CDR1 LGHDT, CDR2 YNNKEL (reference sequence). The CDR3 region has the DNA TGTGCCAGCAGCCAAGATAGTTATGGCTACACCTTC. The encoded protein is CASSQDSYGYTF.

V and J are TRBV18 and TRBJ1-1; D remains unclear. Trimming took 6 bases from V and 0 from J, leaving 11 bases between them. Germline V gene data show CDR1 as KGHSH and CDR2 as LQKENI. The CDR3 sequence is 14 residues long. CDR3: CASSPSWLNTEAFF. The CDR3 coding sequence is TGTGCCAGCTCCCCGAGCTGGTTGAACACTGAAGCTTTCTTT.

This clone was seen a few times. This chain uses TRBV3-1 (or the pseudogene TRBV3-2) with TRBJ1-2; TRBD1 agrees at 9 bases. This CDR3 comprises 17 residues. CDR1 is LGHDT, CDR2 YNNKEL, per germline (reference sequence). V dropped 2 bases and J dropped 5; count of bases not matched to a gene: 12. CDR3 nucleotide sequence: TGTGCCAGCAGCCAACCCAGTACAGGGGGCCCTTTTTATGGCTACACCTTC. Amino acids: CASSQPSTGGPFYGYTF.

V and J are TRBV7-2 and TRBJ2-3; D is ambiguous. Germline values: CDR1 SGHTA, CDR2 FQGNSA. The CDR3 contains 14 residues. V was pared by 2 bases and J by 4 bases, with 10 bases between. The CDR3 DNA follows: TGTGCCAGCAGCTTACTGGCTCTAGCAGATACGCAGTATTTT. Translated: CASSLLALADTQYF.

This chain uses TRBV11-2 with TRBJ1-1; D is unclear. This CDR3 comprises 12 residues. Per the germline V gene, CDR1 is SGHAT and CDR2 is FQNNGV. Trimming removed 4 bases from V and 11 bases from J, with 14 bases in between. The CDR3 bases are TGTGCCAGCAGCTCCTTTGGACCGGGGGCTTTCTTT. This codes for CASSSFGPGAFF.

The chain carries TRBV5-1 and TRBJ2-1, with TRBD2 as a possible D gene (6 bases). The CDR3 spans 15 residues. The germline CDR1 and CDR2 sequences are SGHRS and YFSETQ. The ends were cut back, 0 bases at V and 5 bases at J, with 12 bases in the middle. The CDR3 DNA reads TGCGCCAGCAGCTTGGCGTGGGGGGTCCACAATGAGCAGTTCTTC. This translates into CASSLAWGVHNEQFF.